This TCR beta chain was documented in a study of identical twins (dated by TCRdb to about 2016). Looking at the study overall: To test whether fetal clonotypes persist, the study used deep sequencing on TCR alpha and beta repertoires from monozygotic twins, unrelated adults of various ages, and cord blood. To rule out contamination, the twin experiments were replicated at different times with different library preparation protocols. Beyond this particular receptor, the publication reports: Fewer insertions were carried by abundant cord blood beta clonotypes; a weaker similar trend was observed in young adult naive repertoires, while no such trend was observed in memory repertoires. Invariant T cells such as MAIT and iNKT could partly confound zero-insertion analyses, although diverse VJ usage argued against such confounding for most clonotypes. Out-of-frame TCR alpha sharing in monozygotic twins was systematically underestimated by recombination models, whereas sharing between unrelated individuals was in agreement with the recombination models. Because the same donors could not be followed over many years, the conclusions depended on cross-sectional statistical analysis. A weaker excess of twin sharing was found in beta out-of-frame sequences because the signal-to-noise ratio was lowered by fewer shared sequences. Compared with coincidental sharing between unrelated individuals, out-of-frame TCR alpha sequences shared between twins showed an excess of sequences with low generation probability.

Preparation of the library involved 5' RACE. The sample was run on an Illumina HiSeq 2000. A universal primer binding site was added through template switching, and the final cDNA carried a unique molecular identifier so that TCR cDNA molecules could be counted accurately. Specific primers in the conserved constant-segment region were used to synthesize first-strand cDNA for TCR alpha and beta chains. Each cDNA library was double barcoded, with a SMART-Mk sample barcode plus Illumina barcodes, to control for contamination. TruSeq adapter sequences and Illumina sample barcodes were added in two successive PCR steps. Sequencing of the TCR alpha and beta cDNA libraries was done on the Illumina HiSeq platform using custom primers. From the authors' description of their analysis: MiGEC was used to process raw reads and extract unique molecular identifiers, and MiXCR was used to find CDR3 positions. Recombination models were inferred per individual with the repgenHMM and IGoR tools using an EM algorithm. Shared clonotypes were analyzed with the tcR package in R, and sharing was normalized by the product of cloneset sizes. To study raw recombination without the effects of thymic and clonal selection, out-of-frame nonproductive sequences were analyzed. Using fastp at Q25 and MiXCR, TCRdb reprocessed the public reads and kept productive beta chains. When rows share a CDR3 protein, they turn into one entry using the most common DNA and genes. The V and J calls and clone size come from TCRdb's table, not from the authors' own analysis. The sample table contains approximately 220,000 distinct CDR3 sequences; only one count was recorded for less than 8% of them. The ten largest clones represent approximately 2% of the sample.

The germline V gene specifies MDHEN as CDR1 and SYDVKM as CDR2. The CDR3, cysteine through phenylalanine, is 15 amino acids long. The only DNA kept is the CDR3, 45 bases in frame from the first base. At the junction V is shortened by 7 bases and J by 10 bases; bases outside the gene matches: 10. Every donor was a healthy Caucasian. The twin cohort consisted of three pairs of female monozygotic twins, all aged roughly 18 to 30 years. Miltenyi CD45RO+ enrichment and human naive T-cell isolation kits were used to isolate memory (CD45RO+) and naive T cells from PBMC. Concerning this clonotype: No cognate antigen has been identified for it. The sample holds no much larger clone one base away, and base qualities are not on file.

The data were also submitted as part of a second study, on yellow fever vaccine responses in identical twins. Per that second paper: According to the authors, the vaccine-induced T cell response in identical twins seemed to be partly convergent and partly specific to each individual. In identical twins, the study followed T cell clones that responded to the vaccine with precision.

Sequencing used memory (CD45RO+) T cells sorted from blood. The cell subset or site label, read with the paper, signifies: CD45RO+ enriched T cells. This receptor was identified in a young woman in good health. This chain joins TRBV28 to TRBJ1-6, with 10 bases matching TRBD1. This receptor carries the CDR3 CASKETGGNWSPLHF. The sequenced DNA: TGTGCCAGCAAAGAGACAGGGGGCAATTGGTCACCCCTCCACTTT.